One sample yielded the 17 T cell receptor beta chains listed below, sequenced in a study of vaccination and CD4 T cells after COVID-19. Antigen specificity for these receptors is unknown. Treatment given: roughly ten-day PBMC culture with coronavirus spike peptide pools or control peptides (ViraFEST assay). Cultured CD4+ T cells had their DNA profiled by the Oncomine TCR Beta short-read assay. TCRdb independently ran MiXCR on the PCR reads; one entry per CDR3 protein. The table has 8,000 to 10,000 distinct CDR3 sequences, approximately 49% seen once. Sequencing used CD4+ T cells from blood, cultured in vitro. The receptors were sampled from a human donor who had recovered from COVID-19.

This chain connects TRBV20-1 to TRBJ1-1; tentatively, D is TRBD1 (5 bases). The V gene lost 6 bases and the J gene lost 4 bases, with 12 bases spanning the gap. Germline V gene lookup returns CDR1 DFQATT and CDR2 SNEGSKA (reference sequence). The CDR3 is 12 amino acids. CDR3 region: CSAPGQITEAFF. The CDR3 DNA reads as TGCAGTGCCCCAGGACAAATCACTGAAGCTTTCTTT.

The rearrangement joins TRBV6-1 to TRBJ2-1; D is unresolved. The CDR3 has 13 amino acids. The germline V and J ends were trimmed by 10 bases and 5 bases, with 15 bases remaining between them. The V gene's germline CDR1 is MNHNS and CDR2 SASEGT. The chain's CDR3 is CAILSVKDNEQFF. The CDR3 bases are TGTGCCATCCTTTCGGTTAAGGACAATGAGCAGTTCTTC.

The rearrangement links TRBV7-8 to TRBJ1-1; D perhaps matches TRBD1 (5 bases). CDR1 is SGHVS and CDR2 is FQNEAQ in the germline V gene. V was pared by 1 base and J by 8 bases, with 11 bases between. The CDR3 length is 13 residues. CDR3 in amino acids: CASSLGLRDEAFF. The CDR3 nucleotides read TGTGCCAGCAGCTTAGGGCTCAGGGACGAAGCTTTCTTT.

The chain employs TRBV20-1 and TRBJ2-3, with D maybe TRBD2 (6 bases). In germline, CDR1 is DFQATT, CDR2 SNEGSKA (reference sequence). The V end was cut by 2 bases, the J end by 2 bases, with 11 bases between. The CDR3 length is 14 residues. The CDR3 DNA sequence: TGCAGTGCTAGACCACTAGCTTCCACAGATACGCAGTATTTT. Its translation: CSARPLASTDTQYF.

The chain joins TRBV7-2 to TRBJ1-2; weak D call: TRBD1 (5 bases). The V and J ends lost 5 bases and 1 base respectively, with 20 bases between them. CDR1 and CDR2 (germline): SGHTA, FQGNSA. The CDR3 totals 17 residues. The CDR3 bases are TGTGCCAGCAGCCCCGGCGGCAGGGAGGCCATTAACTATGGCTACACCTTC. It translates to CASSPGGREAINYGYTF.

The CDR3 region has the DNA TGTGCCAGCAGTTTGGCGCGGGGCACTGAAGCTTTCTTT. This encodes CASSLARGTEAFF. The chain employs TRBV27 and TRBJ1-1; the D is unclear. The CDR3 has 13 amino acids. V gave up 3 bases and J gave up 4 bases, with 9 bases separating them. Germline V gene sequence: CDR1 MNHEY, CDR2 SMNVEV (reference sequence).

This chain uses TRBV7-9 with TRBJ2-5, with TRBD2 as a possible D gene (5 bases). V lost 0 bases and J lost 5, with 10 bases in between. The CDR3 loop spans 14 amino acids. CDR1 and CDR2 (germline): SEHNR, FQNEAQ (reference sequence). CDR3 in DNA: TGTGCCAGCAGCTTAGCGGCGTCGGGGGAGACCCAGTACTTC. Encoded protein: CASSLAASGETQYF.

This clonotype was found a few times. The chain employs TRBV7-2 and TRBJ1-1; D gene ambiguous. The CDR3 totals 15 residues. Trimming shortened V by 1 base and J by 5 bases, and 14 bases separated the two germline ends. From germline, CDR1 is SGHTA and CDR2 FQGNSA. The CDR3 DNA follows: TGTGCCAGCAGCTTAGATCCGGGCTTTCGAACTGAAGCTTTCTTT. Encoded protein: CASSLDPGFRTEAFF.

This chain links TRBV15 with TRBJ1-6; possibly TRBD1 for D (5 bases). The CDR3 loop spans 14 amino acids. The V and J ends lost 0 bases and 7 bases respectively, with 7 bases between them. Germline V gives CDR1 LNHNV, CDR2 YYDKDF (reference sequence). The CDR3 sequence: CATSREGGNSPLHF. The CDR3 DNA reads TGTGCCACCAGCAGAGAGGGGGGGAATTCACCCCTCCACTTT.

This chain joins TRBV20-1 and TRBJ2-7, with a weak D call TRBD2 (5 bases). Germline V gene lookup returns CDR1 DFQATT and CDR2 SNEGSKA (reference sequence). Between the trimmed V and J ends, which lost 0 bases and 4 bases, there was a span of 16 bases. The CDR3 spans 15 residues. The CDR3 sequence is CSARDPTNQLYEQYF. Written as DNA, the CDR3 is TGCAGTGCTAGAGATCCGACTAACCAGCTATACGAGCAGTACTTC.

The chain recombines TRBV28 with TRBJ2-7, with D hard to call. CDR1 is MDHEN and CDR2 is SYDVKM in the germline V gene. This CDR3 has 12 residues. V shed 5 bases and J shed 2 bases, with 7 bases lying between them. CDR3 sequence reads: CASSLSTYEQYF. The CDR3 DNA reads TGTGCCAGCAGTCTTTCAACCTACGAGCAGTACTTC.

The chain combines TRBV14 with TRBJ1-6; weak D call: TRBD1 (6 bases). V was shortened by 5 bases and J by 8 bases, with 10 bases between the two germline ends. The germline V gene has CDR1 SGHDN and CDR2 FVKESK. The CDR3 is made up of 13 amino acids. CDR3 nucleotide sequence: TGTGCCAGCAGCAGGGGGGCAGATTCACCCCTCCACTTT. Translating it yields CASSRGADSPLHF.

V gene TRBV6-5 combines with J gene TRBJ1-2, with no clear D. V lost 0 bases and J 8 bases, leaving 16 bases between the germline ends. The CDR3 contains 15 residues. Germline V gives CDR1 MNHEY, CDR2 SVGAGI. The chain's CDR3 is CASSYSGEGASGYTF. Written as DNA, the CDR3 is TGTGCCAGCAGTTACTCTGGGGAGGGAGCTTCCGGCTACACCTTC.

Judged by abundance, this clonotype is medium-sized. The gene calls are TRBV6-1 and TRBJ1-5; a possible D gene is TRBD1 (5 bases). This CDR3 contains 15 residues. V lost 4 bases and J lost 6, with 16 bases in between. Looked up from germline, CDR1 is MNHNS and CDR2 is SASEGT. The CDR3 region is CASSGDGGVGQPQHF. DNA of the CDR3: TGTGCCAGCAGTGGCGATGGGGGTGTTGGTCAGCCCCAGCATTTT.

This clonotype was counted a single time. V gene TRBV28 combines with J gene TRBJ1-1; possible D gene TRBD1, 5 bases. There are 12 residues in the CDR3. From germline, CDR1 is MDHEN and CDR2 SYDVKM. V shed 6 bases and J shed 6 bases, with 11 bases lying between them. The CDR3 nucleotides read TGTGCCAGCAGCTTAGGGGTTGCTGAAGCTTTCTTT. Translating it yields CASSLGVAEAFF.

The chain is built from TRBV7-2 and TRBJ2-5; no clear D gene. This CDR3 comprises 13 residues. The V and J ends lost 1 base and 1 base respectively, with 4 bases between them. Germline V CDR1 and CDR2: SGHTA, FQGNSA. In DNA form, the CDR3 reads TGTGCCAGCAGCTTAGTACCCCAAGAGACCCAGTACTTC. This sequence encodes CASSLVPQETQYF.

This clonotype is medium-sized (0.01 to 0.1%) within its sample. The rearrangement links TRBV28 to TRBJ2-5; D call uncertain. This CDR3 has 14 amino acids. Trimming took 3 bases from V and 4 from J, leaving 12 bases between them. Germline V gene lookup returns CDR1 MDHEN and CDR2 SYDVKM. This chain's CDR3 is CASSFGGKVETQYF. In nucleotides, the CDR3 is TGTGCCAGCAGTTTCGGTGGAAAAGTAGAGACCCAGTACTTC.